These 11 T cell receptor beta chains came from one sample sequenced in a study of blood T cell repertoires in COVID-19. The repertoire was sequenced with immunoSEQ multiplex PCR; TCRdb's copy has only in-frame clones and lacks some. The data contain about 50,000 clones, over 75% of them seen just once; the ten biggest clones take up approximately 2.5%. The sample consisted of peripheral blood. Receptors originate from a woman of 80 years or more with COVID-19, enrolled during active disease.

This chain connects TRBV30 to TRBJ1-2; 7 bases line up with TRBD1. The CDR3 totals 15 residues. Per the germline V gene, CDR1 is GTSNPN and CDR2 is SVGIG (reference sequence). V lost 1 base, J lost 9 bases, and 14 bases stayed unmatched. CDR3 sequence reads: CAWSGGGGRLGRYTF. CDR3 nucleotides: TGTGCCTGGAGTGGAGGGGGCGGTCGTTTGGGTCGCTACACCTTC.

The chain links TRBV4-1 to TRBJ2-3; 15 bases line up with TRBD2. CDR1 and CDR2 from the germline V gene are MGHRA and YSYEKL. The V gene end was trimmed by 1 base and the J gene end by 6 bases; junction bases not matched to a gene: 8. The CDR3 has 18 residues. The CDR3 reads CASSQVGLAGGVSDTQYF. DNA for the CDR3: TGCGCCAGCAGCCAAGTGGGACTAGCGGGGGGTGTATCCGATACGCAGTATTTT.

The rearrangement joins TRBV6-5 to TRBJ1-5; D might be TRBD1 (5 bases). V was pared by 8 bases and J by 3 bases, with 8 bases between. CDR1 and CDR2 (germline): MNHEY, SVGAGI. The CDR3 has 12 residues. The CDR3 region has the DNA TGTGCCAGCCGACAGCTCAATCAGCCCCAGCATTTT. Protein product: CASRQLNQPQHF.

The chain employs TRBV21-1 and TRBJ2-1; the D call in the table, TRBD1, was not verified against the DNA. TRBV21-1 is noted as a pseudogene. The CDR3 is 14 amino acids. Here the CDR3 DNA reads TGTGCCCGCCGAAAAAGGACAGCCTACAATGAGCAGTTCTTC. This encodes CARRKRTAYNEQFF.

J is TRBJ2-2 and V is TRBV3-1 (or the pseudogene TRBV3-2); D uncertain. CDR1 and CDR2 (germline): LGHDT, YNNKEL (reference sequence). The germline V and J ends were trimmed by 4 bases and 2 bases, with 8 bases remaining between them. The CDR3 covers 14 residues. The CDR3 protein is CASSLNGNTGELFF. As DNA, the CDR3 is TGTGCCAGCAGCCTCAATGGCAACACCGGGGAGCTGTTTTTT.

This chain uses TRBV19 with TRBJ1-2; D unresolved. The germline V and J ends were trimmed by 8 bases and 0 bases, with 10 bases remaining between them. The CDR3 is made up of 13 amino acids. Germline loops: CDR1 LNHDA, CDR2 SQIVND (reference sequence). The CDR3 DNA is TGTGCCAGTCGTCCACAGTCTAACTATGGCTACACCTTC. This encodes CASRPQSNYGYTF.

The rearrangement links TRBV3-1 (or the pseudogene TRBV3-2) to TRBJ2-7; 8 bases are a match to TRBD2. CDR3 size: 14 residues. Germline lookup yields CDR1 LGHDT and CDR2 YNNKEL (reference sequence). V gave up 3 bases and J gave up 2 bases; unmatched junction bases: 3. Here the CDR3 reads CASSQSAGAYEQYF. The CDR3 DNA reads TGTGCCAGCAGCCAGTCAGCGGGAGCCTACGAGCAGTACTTC.

This clone was detected only a few times. The J gene is TRBJ1-1, the V gene TRBV18; TRBD1 matches at 7 bases. Germline CDR1 KGHSH, CDR2 LQKENI. The CDR3 runs 15 residues. J was trimmed by 1 base and V by 3 bases; bases with no gene match: 5. CDR3 residues: CASSPWTGANTEAFF. The CDR3 nucleotides are TGTGCCAGCTCACCCTGGACAGGCGCGAACACTGAAGCTTTCTTT.

This chain uses TRBV10-2 with TRBJ1-5; D might be TRBD1 (6 bases). The germline V gene encodes CDR1 WSHSY and CDR2 SAAADI. The CDR3 is 15 residues long. In DNA form, the CDR3 reads TGCGTCACATCAGAGGGACACCCTAGCAATCAGCCCCAGCATTTT. Translating gives CVTSEGHPSNQPQHF.

As regards this clone: The junction departs from germline at one end; a sequencing error may be responsible. The chain couples TRBV25-1 to TRBJ2-1; TRBD2 aligns across 11 bases. The CDR3 runs 14 residues. Germline CDR1 reads MGHDK; CDR2 reads SYGVNS. The CDR3 loop is CASSAVAGGWQSIF. In nucleotides, the CDR3 is TGTGCCAGCAGTGCGGTAGCGGGAGGGTGGCAGTCGATCTTC. The complete variable domain, with remaining parts taken from reference TRBV25-1 and TRBJ2-1, reads EADIYQTPRYLVIGTGKKITLECSQTMGHDKMYWYQQDPGMELHLIHYSYGVNSTEKGDLSSESTVSRIRTEHFPLTLESARPSHTSQYLCASSAVAGGWQSIFGPGTRLTVL.

The V and J genes are TRBV5-1 and TRBJ2-4; possibly TRBD2 for D (5 bases). Germline CDR1 is SGHRS and CDR2 is YFSETQ. V was clipped by 4 bases and J by 7 bases, with 15 bases between them. CDR3 length: 14 residues. DNA of the CDR3: TGCGCCAGCAGCCTGTCAGCTTCGGGGAACATTCAGTACTTC. This translates into CASSLSASGNIQYF.